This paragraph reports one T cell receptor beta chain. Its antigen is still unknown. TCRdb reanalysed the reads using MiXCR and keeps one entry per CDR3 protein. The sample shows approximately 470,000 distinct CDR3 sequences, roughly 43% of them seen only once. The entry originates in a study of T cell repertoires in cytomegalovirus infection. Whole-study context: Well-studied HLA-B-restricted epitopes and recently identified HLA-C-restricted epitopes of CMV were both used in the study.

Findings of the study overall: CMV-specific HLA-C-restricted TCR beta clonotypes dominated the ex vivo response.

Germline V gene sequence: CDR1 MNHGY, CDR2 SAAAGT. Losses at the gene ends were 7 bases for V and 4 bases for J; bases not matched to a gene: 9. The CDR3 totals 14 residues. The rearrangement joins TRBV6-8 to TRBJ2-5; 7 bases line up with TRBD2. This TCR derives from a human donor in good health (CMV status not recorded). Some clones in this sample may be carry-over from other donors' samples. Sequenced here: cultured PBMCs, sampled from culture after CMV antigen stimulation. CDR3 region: CASTPLGGLETQYF. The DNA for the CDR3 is TGTGCCAGCACCCCCCTGGGGGGGTTAGAGACCCAGTACTTC.